This TCR beta chain originates from a study of control samples from healthy donors and cancer patients. Profiled with immunoSEQ multiplex PCR; TCRdb holds only in-frame clones, not every one. The sample has 150,000 or so clones; approximately 93% are singletons. The V end lost 4 bases, the J end lost 0 bases, and 18 bases lay between the germline ends. Germline V gives CDR1 LGHNA, CDR2 YSLEER. This CDR3 has 17 residues. The chain combines TRBV4-3 with TRBJ1-1; possibly TRBD1 for D (6 bases). The origin of this receptor is a man aged 18 to 29 in good health. The material sequenced was blood. In DNA form, the CDR3 reads TGCGCCAGCAGCCCAGAAAGGGGGGCGAGAATGAACACTGAAGCTTTCTTT. The encoded protein is CASSPERGARMNTEAFF.